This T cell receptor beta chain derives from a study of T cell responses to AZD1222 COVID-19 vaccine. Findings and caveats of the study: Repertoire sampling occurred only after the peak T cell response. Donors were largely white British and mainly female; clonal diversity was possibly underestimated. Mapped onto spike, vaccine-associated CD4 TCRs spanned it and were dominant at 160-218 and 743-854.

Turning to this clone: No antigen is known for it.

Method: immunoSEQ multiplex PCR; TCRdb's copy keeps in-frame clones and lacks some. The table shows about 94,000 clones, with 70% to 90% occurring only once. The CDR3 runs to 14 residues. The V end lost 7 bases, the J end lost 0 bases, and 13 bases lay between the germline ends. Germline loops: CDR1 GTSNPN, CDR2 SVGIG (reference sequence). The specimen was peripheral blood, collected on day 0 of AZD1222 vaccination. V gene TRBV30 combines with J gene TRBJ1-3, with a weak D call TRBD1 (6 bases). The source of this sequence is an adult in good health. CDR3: CAYTYRDSGNTIYF. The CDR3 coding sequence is TGTGCCTACACCTACAGGGACTCTGGAAACACCATATATTTT.